These 2 T cell receptor beta chains were all obtained from the same sample, sequenced in a study of T cell responses to AZD1222 COVID-19 vaccine. The data were produced by immunoSEQ multiplex PCR, yet TCRdb's version contains in-frame clones alone and is incomplete. This table has about 150,000 clones, 85% to 95% appearing once. The material was peripheral blood, obtained on day 0 of AZD1222 vaccination. The receptors come from an adult in good health.

The V gene is TRBV5-6, the J gene TRBJ1-6; no firm D call. The CDR3 contains 12 residues. The V end lost 4 bases, the J end lost 8 bases, and 7 bases lay between the germline ends. From germline, CDR1 is SGHDT and CDR2 YYEEEE. This CDR3 is CASSSSYSPLHF. DNA for the CDR3: TGTGCCAGCAGCAGCAGCTATTCACCCCTCCACTTT.

The CDR3 DNA is TGTGCCAGCAGCCAAGTCGGCGAGCAGTACTTC. Translation gives CASSQVGEQYF. V usage is TRBV3-1 (or the pseudogene TRBV3-2) and J usage is TRBJ2-7; no clear D. The CDR3 totals 11 residues. Germline V gene lookup returns CDR1 LGHDT and CDR2 YNNKEL (reference sequence). V lost 1 base and J 6 bases, leaving 4 bases between the germline ends.